This TCR beta chain was obtained from a study of T cell repertoires in cytomegalovirus infection. Notes on the study in general: The study found HLA-C-restricted CMV-specific TCR beta clonotypes dominating the ex vivo response.

V lost 2 bases, J lost 6 bases, and 5 bases stayed unmatched. The V gene's germline CDR1 is MGHRA and CDR2 YSYEKL. The CDR3 is made up of 14 amino acids. Turning to this clonotype: Its target is unknown.

TCRdb analysed the reads with MiXCR anew, one entry per CDR3 protein. The table includes 600,000 to 800,000 distinct CDR3 sequences, more than 20% detected once. The receptor was isolated from a human donor in good health (CMV status not recorded). Some clones in this sample may be carry-over from other donors' samples. Sequenced sample: CD8+ T cells from PBMCs. The rearrangement links TRBV4-1 to TRBJ2-7; 9 bases map to TRBD1. CDR3 amino acids: CASSQRQGVGEQYF. CDR3 sequence (DNA): TGCGCCAGCAGCCAACGACAGGGGGTGGGCGAGCAGTACTTC.